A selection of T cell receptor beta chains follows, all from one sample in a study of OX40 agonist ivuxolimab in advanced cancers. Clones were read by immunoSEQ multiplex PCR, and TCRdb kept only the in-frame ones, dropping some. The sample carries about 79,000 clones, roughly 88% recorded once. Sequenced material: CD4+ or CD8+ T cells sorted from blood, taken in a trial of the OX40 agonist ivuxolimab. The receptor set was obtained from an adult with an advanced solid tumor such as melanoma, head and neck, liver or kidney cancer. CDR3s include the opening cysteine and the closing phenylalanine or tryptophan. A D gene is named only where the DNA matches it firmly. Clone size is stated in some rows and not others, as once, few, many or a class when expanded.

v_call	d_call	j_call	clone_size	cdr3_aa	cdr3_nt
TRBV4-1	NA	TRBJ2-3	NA	CASSQDRQGGASTDTQYF	TGCGCCAGCAGCCAAGATCGGCAAGGAGGGGCTAGCACAGATACGCAGTATTTT
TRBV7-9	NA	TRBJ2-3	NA	CASSPRGPDTQYF	TGTGCCAGCAGTCCCCGAGGCCCAGATACGCAGTATTTT
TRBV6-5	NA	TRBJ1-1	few	CASSYLGGTEAFF	TGTGCCAGCAGTTACCTAGGGGGGACTGAAGCTTTCTTT
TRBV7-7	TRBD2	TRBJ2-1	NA	CASSFGTSGDNEQFF	TGTGCTAGCAGCTTCGGGACTAGCGGGGATAATGAGCAGTTCTTC
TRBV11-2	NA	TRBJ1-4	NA	CASSLKGEGNEKLFF	TGTGCCAGCAGTCTCAAGGGAGAGGGTAATGAAAAACTGTTTTTT
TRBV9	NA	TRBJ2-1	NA	CASSVEGGREQFF	TGTGCCAGCAGCGTAGAGGGGGGTCGCGAGCAGTTCTTC
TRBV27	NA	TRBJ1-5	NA	CASSLSRAGAQPQHF	TGTGCCAGCAGTTTATCCAGGGCGGGGGCTCAGCCCCAGCATTTT
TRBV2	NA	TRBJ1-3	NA	CASSLGRDTIYF	TGTGCCAGCAGCCTTGGGAGAGACACCATATATTTT
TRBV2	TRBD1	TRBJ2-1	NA	CASRETGTGFEQFF	TGTGCCAGCAGAGAGACCGGGACAGGGTTTGAGCAGTTCTTC
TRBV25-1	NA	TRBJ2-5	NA	CASSDPILETQYF	TGTGCCAGCAGTGACCCGATTTTGGAGACCCAGTACTTC
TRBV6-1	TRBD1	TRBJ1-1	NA	CASSPGTGGTEAFF	TGTGCCAGCAGTCCAGGGACAGGGGGGACTGAAGCTTTCTTT
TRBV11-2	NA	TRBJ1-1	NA	CASSQHRDVAEAFF	TGTGCCAGCAGCCAACACAGGGATGTGGCTGAAGCTTTCTTT
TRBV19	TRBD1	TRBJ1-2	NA	CASSIGQGANYGYTF	TGTGCCAGTAGTATCGGACAGGGCGCTAACTATGGCTACACCTTC
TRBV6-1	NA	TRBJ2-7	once	CASSEGEVEQYF	TGTGCCAGCAGTGAAGGCGAGGTCGAGCAGTACTTC
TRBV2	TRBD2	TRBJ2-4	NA	CASSSASGEGIQYF	TGTGCCAGCAGTTCAGCTAGCGGGGAGGGCATTCAGTACTTC
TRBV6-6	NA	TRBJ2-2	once	CASSPAGLGTGELFF	TGTGCCAGCAGTCCCGCCGGGCTAGGGACCGGGGAGCTGTTTTTT
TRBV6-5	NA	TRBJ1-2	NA	CASSYRPASDYTF	TGTGCCAGCAGTTACCGGCCAGCCTCGGACTACACCTTC
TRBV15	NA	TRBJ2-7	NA	CATSSLPTYEQYF	TGTGCCACCAGCTCTCTACCTACCTACGAGCAGTACTTC
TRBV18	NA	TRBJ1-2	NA	CASSPPAGNYGYTF	TGTGCCAGCTCACCACCCGCAGGGAACTATGGCTACACCTTC
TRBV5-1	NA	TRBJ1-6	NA	CASSLEQGVNSPLHF	TGCGCCAGCAGCTTGGAGCAGGGAGTTAATTCACCCCTCCACTTT
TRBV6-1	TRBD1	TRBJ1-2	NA	CASSDQGADYGYTF	TGTGCCAGCAGTGATCAGGGGGCGGACTATGGCTACACCTTC
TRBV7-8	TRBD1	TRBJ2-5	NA	CASSYRGSLTQYF	TGTGCCAGCAGCTACAGGGGGTCGTTGACCCAGTACTTC
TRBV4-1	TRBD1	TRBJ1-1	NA	CASSQGGGDRAGRAFF	TGCGCCAGCAGCCAAGGAGGCGGGGACAGGGCCGGTCGGGCTTTCTTT
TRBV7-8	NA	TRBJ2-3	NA	CASSPGPGPDTQYF	TGTGCCAGCAGCCCCGGCCCGGGGCCGGATACGCAGTATTTT
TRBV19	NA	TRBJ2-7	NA	CASSIRGTAREQYF	TGTGCCAGTAGTATCCGGGGTACTGCTCGGGAGCAGTACTTC
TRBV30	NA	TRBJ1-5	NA	CAWSAPSSNQPQHF	TGTGCCTGGAGTGCGCCTAGTAGCAATCAGCCCCAGCATTTT
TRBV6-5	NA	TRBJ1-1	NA	CASSPRTKNTEAFF	TGTGCCAGCAGTCCACGGACAAAGAATACTGAAGCTTTCTTT
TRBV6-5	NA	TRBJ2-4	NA	CASRWGKLAKNIQYF	TGTGCCAGCAGGTGGGGTAAACTAGCCAAAAACATTCAGTACTTC
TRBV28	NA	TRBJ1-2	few	CASSLGSYGYTF	TGTGCCAGCAGTTTGGGGAGCTATGGCTACACCTTC
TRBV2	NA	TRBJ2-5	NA	CASRPYYREETQYF	TGTGCCAGCAGGCCCTATTACCGAGAAGAGACCCAGTACTTC
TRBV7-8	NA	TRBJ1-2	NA	CASSSGAGVGGYTF	TGTGCCAGCAGCTCGGGAGCGGGGGTAGGAGGCTACACCTTC
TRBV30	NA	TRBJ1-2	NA	CAWGTKVGYTF	TGTGCCTGGGGTACAAAGGTTGGCTACACCTTC
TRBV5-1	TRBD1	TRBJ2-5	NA	CASRQGARETQYF	TGCGCCAGCAGACAGGGGGCACGTGAGACCCAGTACTTC
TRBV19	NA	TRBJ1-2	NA	CASSMAQGRGKVDGYTF	TGTGCCAGTAGTATGGCACAGGGTAGGGGAAAGGTTGATGGCTACACCTTC
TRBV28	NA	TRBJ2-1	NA	CASRPAGSYNEQFF	TGTGCCAGCAGACCAGCGGGTTCCTACAATGAGCAGTTCTTC
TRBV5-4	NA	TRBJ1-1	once	CASSLGGGAEAFF	TGTGCCAGCAGCTTGGGGGGGGGTGCTGAAGCTTTCTTT
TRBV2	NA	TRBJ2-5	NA	CAIGPETQYF	TGTGCTATCGGGCCAGAGACCCAGTACTTC
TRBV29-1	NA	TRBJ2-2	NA	CSVVAGHNTGELFF	TGCAGCGTTGTGGCAGGCCACAACACCGGGGAGCTGTTTTTT
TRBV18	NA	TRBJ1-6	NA	CASSPDRSTSYNSPLHF	TGTGCCAGCTCACCAGACAGGTCTACCTCCTATAATTCACCCCTCCACTTT
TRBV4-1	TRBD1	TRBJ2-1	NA	CASSQALGQGALNNEQFF	TGCGCCAGCAGCCAAGCTCTCGGACAGGGGGCCTTAAACAATGAGCAGTTCTTC
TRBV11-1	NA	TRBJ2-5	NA	CASSSQVGETQYF	TGTGCCAGCAGCTCGCAGGTCGGAGAGACCCAGTACTTC
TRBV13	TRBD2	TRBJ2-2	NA	CASSLGLAGNTGELFF	TGTGCCAGCAGCTTAGGCCTAGCGGGGAACACCGGGGAGCTGTTTTTT
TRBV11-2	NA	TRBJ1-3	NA	CASAGAGPGNTIYF	TGTGCCAGCGCGGGTGCAGGGCCTGGAAACACCATATATTTT
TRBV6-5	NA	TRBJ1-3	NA	CASSYSMGSGNTIYF	TGTGCCAGCAGTTACTCGATGGGCTCTGGAAACACCATATATTTT
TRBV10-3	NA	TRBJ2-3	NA	CAISVSTDTQYF	TGTGCCATCAGTGTGTCAACAGATACGCAGTATTTT
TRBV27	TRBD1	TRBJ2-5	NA	CASSFGQGAGETQYF	TGTGCCAGCAGTTTTGGACAGGGGGCCGGAGAGACCCAGTACTTC
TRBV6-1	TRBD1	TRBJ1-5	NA	CASSKQGEQPQHF	TGTGCCAGCAGTAAACAGGGGGAACAGCCCCAGCATTTT
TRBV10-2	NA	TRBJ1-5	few	CASSEGYSNQPQHF	TGCGCCAGCAGTGAGGGGTATAGCAATCAGCCCCAGCATTTT
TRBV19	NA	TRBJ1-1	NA	CASSSGPTEAFF	TGTGCCAGTAGTTCAGGGCCCACTGAAGCTTTCTTT
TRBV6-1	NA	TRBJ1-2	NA	CASRPRQGSTYGYTF	TGTGCCAGCAGACCTCGTCAGGGAAGTACCTATGGCTACACCTTC
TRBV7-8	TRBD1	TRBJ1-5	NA	CASSPRTGALEPQHF	TGTGCCAGCAGCCCAAGGACAGGGGCCCTCGAGCCCCAGCATTTT